The clone carrying this T cell receptor beta chain was seen only once. The data were taken from a study of T cells of healthy individuals. A single record per CDR3 protein comes from TCRdb applying MiXCR to the 5' RACE reads. This sample has 40,000 to 65,000 distinct CDR3 sequences, with over 12% found just once. This clonotype originated in a human donor in good health.

DNA for the CDR3: TGCAGCGTTATGCGGGGCTACAATGAGCAGTTCTTC. The encoded protein is CSVMRGYNEQFF. The rearrangement uses TRBV29-1 and TRBJ2-1; a weak D match, TRBD2 (6 bases). This CDR3 has 12 amino acids. Trimming removed 5 bases from V and 3 bases from J, with 8 bases in between. The germline CDR1 and CDR2 sequences are SQVTM and ANQGSEA.